The 11 T cell receptor beta chains below come from one sample, sequenced in a study of T cell clones after liver transplantation. The assay was immunoSEQ multiplex PCR, and TCRdb's table has in-frame clones only and misses some. The repertoire consists of around 70,000 clones, with 85% to 95% occurring once and the leading ten covering 0.75% to 1%. This specimen was CD4+ T cells from blood, taken less than 27 months after liver transplant. The receptors derive from a human patient who received a liver transplant. Some T cells may be graft donor cells.

V is TRBV7-2 and J is TRBJ2-1, with 12 nucleotides matching TRBD2. Germline values: CDR1 SGHTA, CDR2 FQGNSA. This CDR3 is 18 amino acids long. The J segment lost 1 base and the V segment lost 2 bases, leaving 6 bases of the junction unmatched. CDR3 sequence: CASSLSASGRGSYNEQFF. The CDR3 DNA follows: TGTGCCAGCAGCTTAAGTGCTAGCGGGAGGGGGTCCTACAATGAGCAGTTCTTC.

The chain employs TRBV7-2 and TRBJ2-2, with 8 bases fitting TRBD2. The germline V gene encodes CDR1 SGHTA and CDR2 FQGNSA. The CDR3 is 17 residues long. After removal of 2 bases from V and 7 bases from J, the junction contained 12 bases not matched to a gene. The CDR3 nucleotides are TGTGCCAGCAGCTTAAGGGGTAGCGGGATGTGGAGCGGGGAGCTGTTTTTT. Its protein is CASSLRGSGMWSGELFF.

The chain has TRBV9 and TRBJ2-7; 7 bases fit TRBD2. Germline V gene sequence: CDR1 SGDLS, CDR2 YYNGEE. J lost 2 bases, V lost 4 bases, and 6 bases had no gene match. This CDR3 comprises 14 residues. This chain's CDR3 is CASSTSSGTYEQYF. In DNA, the CDR3 is TGTGCCAGCAGCACCTCTAGCGGTACCTACGAGCAGTACTTC.

The chain links TRBV30 to TRBJ1-1; D remains unclear. Between the trimmed V and J ends, which lost 7 bases and 3 bases, there was a span of 12 bases. Germline V gene lookup returns CDR1 GTSNPN and CDR2 SVGIG (reference sequence). CDR3 length: 12 residues. The chain's CDR3 is CAFKWVYTEAFF. CDR3 DNA: TGTGCCTTTAAGTGGGTATACACTGAAGCTTTCTTT.

This chain links TRBV11-1 with TRBJ2-3; TRBD2 might be the D (5 bases). V was clipped by 3 bases and J by 6 bases, with 19 bases between them. In germline, CDR1 is SGHAT, CDR2 FQDESV (reference sequence). The CDR3 totals 16 residues. CDR3 DNA: TGTGCCAGCAGCTTTTCCCGGACCGGGGATCGGGATACGCAGTATTTT. Translating it yields CASSFSRTGDRDTQYF.

The genes are TRBV11-3 and TRBJ2-1, with D possibly matching TRBD2 (6 bases). The CDR3 runs to 16 residues. Trimming cost V 0 bases and J 0 bases, with 9 bases left between them. The germline V gene has CDR1 SGHNT and CDR2 YENEEA. The CDR3 here is CASSLDTAGSYNEQFF. For the CDR3, the DNA is TGTGCCAGCAGCTTAGATACAGCGGGCTCCTACAATGAGCAGTTCTTC.

This chain joins TRBV10-3 and TRBJ1-1, with 8 bases identical to TRBD1. The V gene's germline CDR1 is ENHRY and CDR2 SYGVKD. After removal of 5 bases from V and 4 bases from J, the junction contained 9 bases not matched to a gene. This CDR3 spans 15 amino acids. CDR3 sequence (DNA): TGTGCCATCAGTATGGACAGGGCGGTAGGCACTGAAGCTTTCTTT. This encodes CAISMDRAVGTEAFF.

This rearrangement joins TRBV27 to TRBJ1-1, with 11 bases lining up with TRBD1. Per the germline V gene, CDR1 is MNHEY and CDR2 is SMNVEV (reference sequence). V lost 5 bases to trimming and J lost 0 bases; unmatched junction nucleotides: 8. The CDR3 totals 17 residues. The CDR3 region is CASSPGQGAFMNTEAFF. The DNA for the CDR3 is TGTGCCAGCAGTCCAGGACAGGGGGCTTTCATGAACACTGAAGCTTTCTTT.

The chain carries TRBV7-8 and TRBJ2-1; no definite D call. CDR3 length: 14 amino acids. Germline values: CDR1 SGHVS, CDR2 FQNEAQ. Trimming took 2 bases from V and 7 from J, leaving 12 bases between them. The CDR3 nucleotides read TGTGCCAGCAGCTTATCACCAACGTGGAATGAGCAGTTCTTC. It codes for CASSLSPTWNEQFF.

The chain employs TRBV29-1 and TRBJ1-3; D gene ambiguous. The V gene lost 4 bases and the J gene lost 7 bases, with 11 bases spanning the gap. Germline CDR1 and CDR2: SQVTM and ANQGSEA. This CDR3 region has 12 residues. The CDR3 sequence: CSVGSLENTIYF. CDR3 DNA: TGCAGCGTTGGAAGTCTAGAGAACACCATATATTTT.

The chain joins TRBV11-3 to TRBJ2-1; no clear D gene. The CDR3 is 13 residues long. Trimming removed 3 bases at V and 5 bases at J, with 8 bases between. CDR1 is SGHNT, CDR2 YENEEA, per germline. CDR3 DNA: TGTGCCAGCAGCTTCAAAAGAAACAATGAGCAGTTCTTC. It translates to CASSFKRNNEQFF. Together with reference TRBV11-3 and TRBJ2-1, the CDR3 gives the full variable domain: EAGVVQSPRYKIIEKKQPVAFWCNPISGHNTLYWYLQNLGQGPELLIRYENEEAVDDSQLPKDRFSAERLKGVDSTLKIQPAELGDSAVYLCASSFKRNNEQFFGPGTRLTVL.